The rows below give T cell receptor beta chains drawn from one sample of a study of CD8 T cells in Susac syndrome. TCRdb reprocessed the immunoSEQ multiplex PCR reads with MiXCR, giving one entry per CDR3 protein. The data contain some 220,000 distinct CDR3 sequences, around 95% of them singletons. Sequencing was done on a sample of CD4+ T cells from PBMCs. These receptors were obtained from a human donor with multiple sclerosis. The CDR3 runs from the conserved cysteine through the conserved F or W. The order of the fields is CDR3 protein, CDR3 DNA, clone size, V gene, D gene, J gene. A D gene is named only where the DNA matches it firmly. Clone size, where shown, is once, few, many, or a class for clones that have expanded.

cdr3_aa: CASSPPTGDGYTF
cdr3_nt: TGTGCCAGCAGCCCCCCGACAGGGGATGGCTACACCTTC
clone_size: NA
v_call: TRBV7-3
d_call: TRBD1
j_call: TRBJ1-2

cdr3_aa: CASSISGRVNTGELFF
cdr3_nt: TGTGCCAGTAGTATATCTGGCAGGGTCAACACCGGGGAGCTGTTTTTT
clone_size: NA
v_call: TRBV19
d_call: NA
j_call: TRBJ2-2

cdr3_aa: CAISESPGGAGNTIYF
cdr3_nt: TGTGCCATCAGTGAGTCTCCAGGGGGCGCGGGAAACACCATATATTTT
clone_size: NA
v_call: TRBV10-3
d_call: TRBD1
j_call: TRBJ1-3

cdr3_aa: CASSQDDSSTYQETQYF
cdr3_nt: TGCGCCAGCAGCCAAGACGACTCCTCTACGTACCAAGAGACCCAGTACTTC
clone_size: NA
v_call: TRBV4-1
d_call: NA
j_call: TRBJ2-5

cdr3_aa: CATSDGGYEQFF
cdr3_nt: TGTGCCACCAGTGATGGGGGTTATGAGCAGTTCTTC
clone_size: NA
v_call: TRBV24-1
d_call: NA
j_call: TRBJ2-1

cdr3_aa: CASRPGAEETQYF
cdr3_nt: TGTGCCAGCCGACCGGGAGCTGAAGAGACCCAGTACTTC
clone_size: NA
v_call: TRBV5-7
d_call: NA
j_call: TRBJ2-5

cdr3_aa: CGGFSYGYTF
cdr3_nt: TGCGGGGGGTTCTCCTATGGCTACACCTTC
clone_size: NA
v_call: TRBV30
d_call: NA
j_call: TRBJ1-2

cdr3_aa: CARQGGATDTQYF
cdr3_nt: TGTGCCAGGCAGGGGGGAGCCACAGATACGCAGTATTTT
clone_size: NA
v_call: TRBV2
d_call: NA
j_call: TRBJ2-3

cdr3_aa: CASSPPDRGVVQYF
cdr3_nt: TGTGCCAGCTCCCCACCGGACCGGGGTGTGGTGCAGTACTTC
clone_size: NA
v_call: TRBV18
d_call: NA
j_call: TRBJ2-7

cdr3_aa: CATSDSSLPYEQYF
cdr3_nt: TGTGCCACCAGTGATTCCTCCCTTCCCTACGAGCAGTACTTC
clone_size: NA
v_call: TRBV24-1
d_call: NA
j_call: TRBJ2-7

cdr3_aa: CSARVVNTEAFF
cdr3_nt: TGCAGTGCTAGAGTGGTGAACACTGAAGCTTTCTTT
clone_size: NA
v_call: TRBV20-1
d_call: NA
j_call: TRBJ1-1

cdr3_aa: CSSRENSNEQYF
cdr3_nt: TGCAGCTCCCGAGAGAACTCGAACGAGCAGTACTTC
clone_size: NA
v_call: TRBV29-1
d_call: NA
j_call: TRBJ2-7

cdr3_aa: CATSDPPGPRTEKLFF
cdr3_nt: TGTGCCACCAGTGATCCTCCGGGACCCCGGACTGAAAAACTGTTTTTT
clone_size: NA
v_call: TRBV24-1
d_call: NA
j_call: TRBJ1-4

cdr3_aa: CASSPLFTTENSPLHF
cdr3_nt: TGTGCCAGCAGCCCTCTATTCACGACGGAAAATTCACCCCTCCACTTT
clone_size: NA
v_call: TRBV9
d_call: NA
j_call: TRBJ1-6

cdr3_aa: CSVEGRDTEAFF
cdr3_nt: TGCAGCGTTGAAGGCCGCGACACCGAAGCTTTCTTT
clone_size: NA
v_call: TRBV29-1
d_call: NA
j_call: TRBJ1-1

cdr3_aa: CASSLAGYGYTF
cdr3_nt: TGTGCCAGCAGTCTAGCGGGCTATGGCTACACCTTC
clone_size: NA
v_call: TRBV12-3/TRBV12-4
d_call: NA
j_call: TRBJ1-2

cdr3_aa: CASSLRARTGELFF
cdr3_nt: TGTGCCAGCAGTTTAAGGGCTCGAACCGGGGAGCTGTTTTTT
clone_size: NA
v_call: TRBV12-3/TRBV12-4
d_call: NA
j_call: TRBJ2-2

cdr3_aa: CASSGTSGRSTDTQYF
cdr3_nt: TGTGCCAGCAGTGGGACTAGCGGGAGGAGCACAGATACGCAGTATTTT
clone_size: NA
v_call: TRBV12-3/TRBV12-4
d_call: TRBD2
j_call: TRBJ2-3

cdr3_aa: CASPYSGTYNEQFF
cdr3_nt: TGCGCCAGCCCCTACAGCGGGACCTACAATGAGCAGTTCTTC
clone_size: NA
v_call: TRBV23-1
d_call: TRBD2
j_call: TRBJ2-1

cdr3_aa: CASSQELYSGGRETQYF
cdr3_nt: TGCGCCAGCAGCCAAGAACTATACTCAGGAGGTAGAGAGACCCAGTACTTC
clone_size: NA
v_call: TRBV4-1
d_call: NA
j_call: TRBJ2-5

cdr3_aa: CASSPPGNGNQPQHF
cdr3_nt: TGTGCCAGCAGCCCCCCCGGTAACGGCAATCAGCCCCAGCATTTT
clone_size: NA
v_call: TRBV28
d_call: NA
j_call: TRBJ1-5

cdr3_aa: CASSQDPYSIQETQYF
cdr3_nt: TGTGCCAGCAGCCAAGACCCCTACTCCATCCAAGAGACCCAGTACTTC
clone_size: once
v_call: TRBV4-2
d_call: NA
j_call: TRBJ2-5

cdr3_aa: CSASMYSRNEQFF
cdr3_nt: TGCAGTGCTAGTATGTACAGCCGCAATGAGCAGTTCTTC
clone_size: once
v_call: TRBV20-1
d_call: NA
j_call: TRBJ2-1

cdr3_aa: CSLGGWNTEAFF
cdr3_nt: TGCAGCCTAGGAGGGTGGAACACTGAAGCTTTCTTT
clone_size: NA
v_call: TRBV20-1
d_call: NA
j_call: TRBJ1-1

cdr3_aa: CSAHTDQNYGYTF
cdr3_nt: TGCAGTGCACACACAGACCAGAACTATGGCTACACCTTC
clone_size: NA
v_call: TRBV20-1
d_call: NA
j_call: TRBJ1-2

cdr3_aa: CASSVGSGRTYEQYF
cdr3_nt: TGTGCCAGCAGCGTAGGTAGCGGGAGAACCTACGAGCAGTACTTC
clone_size: NA
v_call: TRBV9
d_call: TRBD2
j_call: TRBJ2-7

cdr3_aa: CSASGVGPRRSNEQFF
cdr3_nt: TGCAGTGCTAGTGGGGTCGGACCGAGACGGTCCAATGAGCAGTTCTTC
clone_size: NA
v_call: TRBV20-1
d_call: NA
j_call: TRBJ2-1

cdr3_aa: CASSLGGFETQYF
cdr3_nt: TGCGCCAGCAGCCTAGGTGGCTTTGAGACCCAGTACTTC
clone_size: NA
v_call: TRBV4-1
d_call: NA
j_call: TRBJ2-5